This T cell receptor beta chain was observed in a study of cytomegalovirus exposure and HLA in healthy donors. Using immunoSEQ multiplex PCR, the repertoire was profiled, and TCRdb retains in-frame clones only, with some absent. This repertoire shows 200,000 or so clones, 80% to 90% found once; its top ten account for 2% to 2.5%. The CDR3 length is 15 residues. With 0 bases removed from V and 2 bases from J, the gap between germline ends came to 10 bases. CDR1 SEHNR and CDR2 FQNEAQ come from the germline V gene (reference sequence). The TCR sequence derives from a woman aged 18 to 35 in good health and CMV-seropositive. Sequences were obtained from PBMCs. The chain employs TRBV7-9 and TRBJ1-2, with TRBD1 as a possible D gene (6 bases). The CDR3 DNA sequence: TGTGCCAGCAGCTTAGCCTACAGGGTAAACTATGGCTACACCTTC. Translation: CASSLAYRVNYGYTF.